This T cell receptor beta chain was found in a study of blood T cells in healthy people across ages. Study-wide results and caveats: Conclusively comparing naive with antigen-experienced cells was impossible with unsorted PBMCs.

Then a second PCR, running roughly 6 to 12 cycles, was carried out with a sample-barcoded 5' primer and a J-beta primer mix. One entry per CDR3 protein, called by TCRdb with MiXCR from the 5' RACE reads. The data contain fewer than 900,000 distinct CDR3 sequences, 36% of them seen just once; the ten biggest clones take up around 13%. This clonotype was seen at least ten times. Its antigen is unknown. The CDR3 is 15 amino acids. Trimming cost V 0 bases and J 1 base, with 9 bases left between them. CDR1 is LNHNV, CDR2 YYDKDF, per germline (reference sequence). The chain recombines TRBV15 with TRBJ1-1; no clear D. The TCR sequence derives from a man aged 18 to 35 in good health. Material for sequencing was blood. Here the CDR3 DNA reads TGTGCCACCAGCAGAGATAAGGGCTCGAACACTGAAGCTTTCTTT. Protein: CATSRDKGSNTEAFF.